The 3 T cell receptor beta chains below were found in one sample sequenced in a study of CD8+ T cells in alopecia areata. cDNA serving as the sequencing template came from extracted, reverse transcribed RNA. Assay used: immunoSEQ multiplex PCR; TCRdb lists only in-frame clones, some missing. The table lists more than 90,000 clones, under 40% of them singletons. Sequencing used CD4+ T cells sorted from blood. These receptors all stem from a human donor with alopecia areata.

This chain connects TRBV2 to TRBJ2-1; 10 bases map to TRBD2. The length of the CDR3 is 15 residues. Losses at the gene ends were 6 bases for V and 7 bases for J; bases not matched to a gene: 9. Germline CDR1 is SNHLY and CDR2 is FYNNEI. As DNA, the CDR3 is TGTGCCAGCAGGATGGGGGCTAGCGGGGGTAATGAGCAGTTCTTC. Amino acid sequence: CASRMGASGGNEQFF.

This clone has more than one count but fewer than ten. This chain joins TRBV5-8 and TRBJ1-6; D perhaps matches TRBD1 (5 bases). There are 14 residues in the CDR3. CDR1 and CDR2 (germline): SGHTS, YDEGEE. V was trimmed by 2 bases and J by 9 bases, leaving 12 bases between them. CDR3 sequence reads: CASSFGHGISPLHF. The CDR3 bases are TGTGCCAGCAGCTTCGGACACGGCATTTCACCCCTCCACTTT.

The J gene is TRBJ2-1, the V gene TRBV27; no firm D call. Germline loops: CDR1 MNHEY, CDR2 SMNVEV (reference sequence). Trimming removed 7 bases at V and 6 bases at J, with 13 bases between. The CDR3 length is 13 residues. CDR3 bases: TGTGCCAGCACCCATCGAGCTATCAATGAGCAGTTCTTC. Its protein is CASTHRAINEQFF.